The 12 T cell receptor beta chains listed next were all sequenced from one sample in a study of cytomegalovirus exposure and HLA in healthy donors. PCR used 60 Vbeta primers and 13 Jbeta primers. Some clones are missing from TCRdb's copy, which holds only in-frame ones; the method was immunoSEQ multiplex PCR. The data show 80,000 to 100,000 clones, approximately 74% seen once. The specimen sequenced was PBMCs. The origin of the receptors is a man aged 25-40 years in good health and CMV-seropositive.

V gene TRBV7-2 combines with J gene TRBJ2-5, with D unclear. The CDR3 has 12 amino acids. With 5 bases removed from V and 0 bases from J, the gap between germline ends came to 4 bases. Germline V gene sequence: CDR1 SGHTA, CDR2 FQGNSA. The CDR3 sequence is CASSLNQETQYF. DNA of the CDR3: TGTGCCAGCAGCCTAAACCAAGAGACCCAGTACTTC.

The chain links TRBV7-9 to TRBJ2-1, with D tentatively TRBD2 (6 bases). V was trimmed by 5 bases and J by 5 bases, leaving 13 bases between them. The CDR3 runs to 14 residues. Germline loops: CDR1 SEHNR, CDR2 FQNEAQ (reference sequence). CDR3 residues: CASSESGQHNEQFF. As DNA, the CDR3 is TGTGCCAGCAGCGAGAGCGGGCAGCACAATGAGCAGTTCTTC.

This chain links TRBV12-5 with TRBJ1-5, with D unresolved. V was clipped by 0 bases and J by 1 base, with 10 bases between them. This CDR3 comprises 16 residues. CDR1 and CDR2 (germline): LGHNT, FRNRAP. CDR3 region: CASGLVGLKSNQPQHF. CDR3 DNA sequence: TGTGCTAGTGGTTTGGTTGGGCTTAAGAGCAATCAGCCCCAGCATTTT.

Here the CDR3 reads CASSEGREDSPLHF. The CDR3 DNA is TGCGCCAGCAGTGAAGGCAGGGAGGATTCACCCCTCCACTTT. The chain employs TRBV10-1 and TRBJ1-6, with D possibly being TRBD1 (5 bases). Germline V gene data show CDR1 as WNHNN and CDR2 as SYGVQD (reference sequence). The ends were cut back, 3 bases at V and 8 bases at J, with 11 bases in the middle. The CDR3 runs 14 residues.

The chain is built from TRBV7-4 and TRBJ2-5; D perhaps matches TRBD1 (6 bases). Germline loops: CDR1 SGHVT, CDR2 SQSDAQ. V lost 5 bases and J 5 bases, leaving 21 bases between the germline ends. The CDR3 totals 16 residues. The CDR3 DNA sequence: TGTGCCAGCAGCCGCCAGACACAGGGTTGTCGGGAGACCCAGTACTTC. Its protein product is CASSRQTQGCRETQYF.

This chain links TRBV30 with TRBJ2-3; 7 bases match TRBD2. V was pared by 3 bases and J by 4 bases, with 10 bases of the junction left unmatched. Germline CDR1 and CDR2: GTSNPN and SVGIG (reference sequence). The CDR3 is 15 amino acids. CDR3 DNA sequence: TGTGCCTGGAGCTCGGGGGAGGGCCAGGCAGATACGCAGTATTTT. Amino acid sequence: CAWSSGEGQADTQYF. Filled out from reference TRBV30 and TRBJ2-3, the complete variable domain reads SQTIHQWPATLVQPVGSPLSLECTVEGTSNPNLYWYRQAAGRGLQLLFYSVGIGQISSEVPQNLSASRPQDRQFILSSKKLLLSDSGFYLCAWSSGEGQADTQYFGPGTRLTVL.

This clone appeared a few times. V is TRBV7-3 and J is TRBJ2-2, with a weak D call TRBD2 (7 bases). Germline V CDR1 and CDR2: SGHTA, FQGTGA. Trimming cost V 0 bases and J 8 bases, with 13 bases left between them. The CDR3 totals 15 residues. CDR3 region: CASSLTGGALGELFF. The CDR3 DNA reads as TGTGCCAGCAGCTTAACTGGGGGGGCCCTGGGGGAGCTGTTTTTT.

The chain recombines TRBV27 with TRBJ2-3; TRBD2 agrees at 7 bases. Germline CDR1 is MNHEY and CDR2 is SMNVEV (reference sequence). The CDR3 runs to 15 residues. V lost 3 bases to trimming and J lost 0 bases; unmatched junction nucleotides: 3. The CDR3 DNA follows: TGTGCCAGCAGTTTGTTTAGCGGGAGCACAGATACGCAGTATTTT. This translates into CASSLFSGSTDTQYF.

The chain has TRBV7-2 and TRBJ2-5; 8 positions match TRBD2. The CDR3 is made up of 15 amino acids. Trimming at V came to 3 bases and at J to 4 bases, leaving 7 bases not matched to a gene. The germline gives CDR1 SGHTA, CDR2 FQGNSA. The CDR3 DNA follows: TGTGCCAGCAGCTTCCCGCCGGGAGGGAGAGAGACCCAGTACTTC. Amino acid sequence: CASSFPPGGRETQYF.

This sequence joins TRBV5-4 and TRBJ1-6; D is perhaps TRBD1 (6 bases). The CDR3 totals 15 residues. Trimming removed 1 base at V and 5 bases at J, with 10 bases between. Germline V lookup: CDR1 SGHNT, CDR2 YYREEE (reference sequence). CDR3 amino acids: CASSLYQGNNSPLHF. CDR3 nucleotide sequence: TGTGCCAGCAGCTTGTACCAGGGGAATAATTCACCCCTCCACTTT.

The table lists this clone with a count of one. The chain couples TRBV30 to TRBJ2-1; a weak D match, TRBD2 (5 bases). Germline CDR1 reads GTSNPN; CDR2 reads SVGIG (reference sequence). This CDR3 has 16 amino acids. Trimming took off 2 bases at V and 8 bases at J, with 22 bases between the two ends. CDR3 bases: TGTGCCTGGAGTTGGATTAGCGTTCCTAAAGGCGATGAGCAGTTCTTC. Translation: CAWSWISVPKGDEQFF.

CDR3 nucleotide sequence: TGTGCCAGCGGTCAACAGGGCGGATCCTATGGCTACACCTTC. Translation: CASGQQGGSYGYTF. The chain uses TRBV6-5 and TRBJ1-2, with D perhaps matching TRBD1 (6 bases). The CDR3 is 14 amino acids. V lost 8 bases and J 4 bases, leaving 17 bases between the germline ends. CDR1 and CDR2 from the germline V gene are MNHEY and SVGAGI.